These 30 T cell receptor beta chains were all obtained from the same sample, sequenced in a study of T cell repertoires in ileal Crohn's disease. The protocol was immunoSEQ multiplex PCR, while the TCRdb copy is restricted to in-frame clones and leaves out a portion. In the table there are 12,000 to 15,000 clones, approximately 80% of which are singletons. The time point: inflamed ileum from the surgical specimen. What was sequenced was ileal tissue. The receptor set was obtained from an adult with Crohn's disease.

This clone is large in the sample. The CDR3 coding sequence is TGTGCCAGCAGCTTAAGCAGGGATAGGATGAACACTGAAGCTTTCTTT. Amino acid sequence: CASSLSRDRMNTEAFF. The chain uses TRBV7-6 and TRBJ1-1; weak D call: TRBD1 (5 bases). CDR1 SGHVS and CDR2 FNYEAQ come from the germline V gene. This CDR3 has 16 amino acids. V was clipped by 2 bases and J by 0 bases, with 13 bases between them.

The chain employs TRBV6-4 and TRBJ1-1; 7 bases are a match to TRBD1. Unmatched junction bases numbered 8, after V lost 0 bases and J lost 1 base. The CDR3 loop spans 17 amino acids. In germline, CDR1 is MRHNA, CDR2 SNTAGT. This CDR3 is CASSDSIGRGSNTEAFF. CDR3 coding DNA: TGTGCCAGCAGTGACTCGATCGGCAGGGGGTCGAACACTGAAGCTTTCTTT.

The V call is TRBV28, the J call TRBJ1-2, with D possibly being TRBD1 (5 bases). Germline V lookup: CDR1 MDHEN, CDR2 SYDVKM. The CDR3 loop spans 13 amino acids. V was trimmed by 3 bases and J by 8 bases, leaving 13 bases between them. CDR3 loop: CASSLQGSFGYTF. The CDR3 bases are TGTGCCAGCAGTTTGCAGGGAAGTTTCGGCTACACCTTC.

The rearrangement links TRBV6-1 to TRBJ1-2; D remains unclear. Germline V gives CDR1 MNHNS, CDR2 SASEGT. Deletions cut 4 bases from V and 4 bases from J, with 10 bases between. The length of the CDR3 is 13 residues. CDR3 region: CASSGASGYGYTF. CDR3 DNA sequence: TGTGCCAGCAGTGGGGCCTCTGGCTATGGCTACACCTTC.

The gene calls are TRBV11-2 and TRBJ2-1; D ambiguous. CDR3 length equals 15 residues. Deletions cut 5 bases from V and 3 bases from J, with 14 bases between. Looked up from germline, CDR1 is SGHAT and CDR2 is FQNNGV. For the CDR3, the DNA is TGTGCCAGCAGCCCCGACTTCGGAGACTACAATGAGCAGTTCTTC. Its translation: CASSPDFGDYNEQFF.

CDR3 sequence (DNA): TGTGCCAGCAGCTTAAGTCAGGGGAGCGGCACCGGGGAGCTGTTTTTT. This gives the protein CASSLSQGSGTGELFF. J is TRBJ2-2 and V is TRBV7-8; TRBD1 is a possible D gene (6 bases). Germline V lookup: CDR1 SGHVS, CDR2 FQNEAQ. The CDR3 is made up of 16 amino acids. Trimming took off 2 bases at V and 4 bases at J, with 14 bases between the two ends.

This clone was found a few times. This chain joins TRBV2 and TRBJ1-2; D might be TRBD1 (5 bases). Trimming shortened V by 6 bases and J by 2 bases, and 13 bases separated the two germline ends. The germline CDR1 and CDR2 sequences are SNHLY and FYNNEI. The CDR3 length is 14 residues. The CDR3 loop is CASRSTDNNYGYTF. CDR3 DNA: TGTGCCAGCAGGTCGACAGACAACAACTATGGCTACACCTTC.

This clone came up once. The genes are TRBV4-1 and TRBJ2-7; 8 nucleotides align to TRBD1. In germline, CDR1 is MGHRA, CDR2 YSYEKL. The ends lost 4 bases at V and 3 bases at J; junction bases unmatched: 8. The CDR3 is 15 residues long. For the CDR3, the DNA is TGCGCCAGCAGCCGAACGTCAGGGACAGGCTACGAGCAGTACTTC. Amino acid sequence: CASSRTSGTGYEQYF.

This chain connects TRBV27 to TRBJ1-1, with TRBD1 matching over 7 bases. Germline lookup yields CDR1 MNHEY and CDR2 SMNVEV (reference sequence). The CDR3 covers 15 residues. Losses at the gene ends were 5 bases for V and 5 bases for J; bases not matched to a gene: 11. CDR3 sequence reads: CASSLRQGSWTEAFF. The CDR3 region has the DNA TGTGCCAGCAGTCTACGACAGGGCTCGTGGACTGAAGCTTTCTTT.

The chain couples TRBV18 to TRBJ1-2; tentative D call: TRBD1 (5 bases). In germline, CDR1 is KGHSH, CDR2 LQKENI. V gave up 5 bases and J gave up 6 bases, with 16 bases separating them. The CDR3 loop spans 14 amino acids. CDR3 sequence reads: CASSGEGPGNGYTF. Here the CDR3 DNA reads TGTGCCAGCTCAGGAGAGGGACCGGGGAATGGCTACACCTTC.

The chain recombines TRBV14 with TRBJ1-5; weak D call: TRBD1 (6 bases). V lost 8 bases and J lost 0, with 11 bases in between. Germline-derived CDR1 and CDR2 are SGHDN and FVKESK. The CDR3 loop spans 14 amino acids. The CDR3 sequence: CASGQLNSNQPQHF. For the CDR3, the DNA is TGTGCCAGCGGACAGTTGAATAGCAATCAGCCCCAGCATTTT.

The chain links TRBV9 to TRBJ2-4, with 10 bases matching TRBD1. The germline gives CDR1 SGDLS, CDR2 YYNGEE. CDR3 size: 15 residues. J was trimmed by 6 bases and V by 4 bases; bases with no gene match: 7. The CDR3 loop is CASSPHGQGGNIQYF. The CDR3 DNA sequence: TGTGCCAGCAGCCCACATGGACAGGGGGGAAACATTCAGTACTTC. Together with reference TRBV9 and TRBJ2-4, the CDR3 gives the full variable domain: DSGVTQTPKHLITATGQRVTLRCSPRSGDLSVYWYQQSLDQGLQFLIQYYNGEERAKGNILERFSAQQFPDLHSELNLSSLELGDSALYFCASSPHGQGGNIQYFGAGTRLSVL.

The rearrangement joins TRBV6-4 to TRBJ2-1, with 9 bases identical to TRBD1. Trimming took 0 bases from V and 6 from J; bases not matched to a gene: 0. The CDR3 runs 14 residues. Per the germline V gene, CDR1 is MRHNA and CDR2 is SNTAGT. The CDR3 DNA reads as TGTGCCAGCAGTGACTCGACAGGGGGCAATGAGCAGTTCTTC. Translated: CASSDSTGGNEQFF.

The chain recombines TRBV2 with TRBJ2-3; D may correspond to TRBD1 or TRBD2 (6 bases each). Trimming left V 5 bases short and J 8 bases short, with 8 bases between. Germline values: CDR1 SNHLY, CDR2 FYNNEI. This CDR3 spans 11 amino acids. The CDR3 loop reads CASSKGGTQYF. CDR3 DNA: TGTGCCAGCAGTAAGGGGGGTACGCAGTATTTT.

The rearrangement uses TRBV7-2 and TRBJ1-1, with D perhaps TRBD1 (6 bases). This CDR3 is 15 amino acids long. Trimming took 5 bases from V and 2 from J, leaving 15 bases between them. Germline V gene data show CDR1 as SGHTA and CDR2 as FQGNSA. The CDR3 DNA follows: TGTGCCAGCAGCGAGACACAGGGATACAACACTGAAGCTTTCTTT. This gives the protein CASSETQGYNTEAFF.

The chain carries TRBV7-9 and TRBJ1-1, with TRBD1 as a possible D gene (5 bases). Germline CDR1 reads SEHNR; CDR2 reads FQNEAQ (reference sequence). The CDR3 loop spans 14 amino acids. The V gene lost 3 bases and the J gene lost 0 bases, with 8 bases spanning the gap. CDR3 in DNA: TGTGCCAGCAGCTTTCGGGACCTGAACACTGAAGCTTTCTTT. It yields the protein CASSFRDLNTEAFF.

The chain employs TRBV5-1 and TRBJ2-3; D ambiguous. The CDR3 runs to 16 residues. Germline lookup yields CDR1 SGHRS and CDR2 YFSETQ. Between the trimmed V and J ends, which lost 4 bases and 2 bases, there was a span of 17 bases. The chain's CDR3 is CASSRNGGSSTDTQYF. The CDR3 DNA follows: TGCGCCAGCAGCCGCAACGGCGGTTCTTCCACAGATACGCAGTATTTT.

The chain employs TRBV11-2 and TRBJ2-1; 10 bases line up with TRBD1. V lost 5 bases to trimming and J lost 4 bases; unmatched junction nucleotides: 5. The CDR3 loop spans 15 amino acids. Germline assignment: CDR1 SGHAT and CDR2 FQNNGV. The CDR3: CASSPGQGLYNEQFF. Here the CDR3 DNA reads TGTGCCAGCAGCCCGGGACAGGGGCTATACAATGAGCAGTTCTTC.

This clone was seen a handful of times. The chain couples TRBV2 to TRBJ2-1; D unresolved. V was pared by 6 bases and J by 2 bases, with 14 bases between. Germline CDR1 and CDR2: SNHLY and FYNNEI. The CDR3 has 15 residues. CDR3 loop: CASSVQPPPYNEQFF. For the CDR3, the DNA is TGTGCCAGCAGCGTACAGCCACCCCCCTACAATGAGCAGTTCTTC. Together with reference TRBV2 and TRBJ2-1, the CDR3 gives the full variable domain: EPEVTQTPSHQVTQMGQEVILRCVPISNHLYFYWYRQILGQKVEFLVSFYNNEISEKSEIFDDQFSVERPDGSNFTLKIRSTKLEDSAMYFCASSVQPPPYNEQFFGPGTRLTVL.

The genes are TRBV6-4 and TRBJ1-6; the match to TRBD1 covers 7 bases. This CDR3 comprises 16 residues. Germline assignment: CDR1 MRHNA and CDR2 SNTAGT. Trimming removed 7 bases from V and 2 bases from J; junction bases left unmatched: 8. The CDR3 sequence is CASIKDRLAYNSPLHF. As DNA, the CDR3 is TGTGCCAGCATCAAGGACAGGTTGGCCTATAATTCACCCCTCCACTTT.

V and J are TRBV29-1 and TRBJ1-2; possible D gene TRBD1, 5 bases. Trimming pared 5 bases from V and 6 bases from J, leaving 19 bases between. The CDR3 has 14 amino acids. The germline gives CDR1 SQVTM, CDR2 ANQGSEA. CDR3 DNA sequence: TGCAGCGTTCCCGAGGGGCCAGGCTCTCATGGCTACACCTTC. This encodes CSVPEGPGSHGYTF.

The chain carries TRBV18 and TRBJ2-7, with TRBD1 matching 9 bases. Per germline, CDR1 KGHSH and CDR2 LQKENI. The CDR3 is 14 residues long. V shed 3 bases, J shed 3 bases, and the junction held 3 bases outside the gene matches. The CDR3 loop is CASSPGTGYYEQYF. CDR3 sequence (DNA): TGTGCCAGCTCACCCGGGACAGGGTACTACGAGCAGTACTTC.

The genes are TRBV10-2 and TRBJ1-1; no reliable D call. The CDR3 consists of 14 residues. V lost 3 bases, J lost 0 bases, and 8 bases lay in between. The germline V gene has CDR1 WSHSY and CDR2 SAAADI. DNA for the CDR3: TGCGCCAGCAGTGATGGCGGAGTGAACACTGAAGCTTTCTTT. Translation gives CASSDGGVNTEAFF.

This sequence joins TRBV14 and TRBJ1-1; D perhaps matches TRBD1 (5 bases). V lost 0 bases and J lost 6, with 11 bases in between. Per the germline V gene, CDR1 is SGHDN and CDR2 is FVKESK. CDR3 length: 14 amino acids. The CDR3 DNA is TGTGCCAGCAGCCAAGAGTGGGGGAGGGCTGAAGCTTTCTTT. It encodes CASSQEWGRAEAFF.

This chain joins TRBV5-1 and TRBJ2-5; 8 positions match TRBD2. The germline CDR1 and CDR2 sequences are SGHRS and YFSETQ. Unmatched junction bases numbered 6, after V lost 4 bases and J lost 1 base. The CDR3 covers 15 residues. CDR3 protein: CASSQGLATQETQYF. CDR3 in DNA: TGCGCCAGCAGCCAAGGACTAGCCACCCAAGAGACCCAGTACTTC.

The chain uses TRBV5-1 and TRBJ2-3; D gene ambiguous. The CDR3 totals 14 residues. V lost 4 bases and J lost 0, with 9 bases in between. CDR1 and CDR2 (germline): SGHRS, YFSETQ. In nucleotides, the CDR3 is TGCGCCAGCAGCCCGCCCGACAGCACAGATACGCAGTATTTT. It yields the protein CASSPPDSTDTQYF.

J is TRBJ1-1 and V is TRBV18; no definite D call. The germline V and J ends were trimmed by 6 bases and 6 bases, with 17 bases remaining between them. This CDR3 comprises 14 residues. Germline lookup yields CDR1 KGHSH and CDR2 LQKENI. CDR3 sequence (DNA): TGTGCCAGCTCGCCTGCGACACCCAAGCCTGAAGCTTTCTTT. This gives the protein CASSPATPKPEAFF.

About this clone itself: This could be a read error, since a much larger clone is one nucleotide away. The V call is TRBV27, the J call TRBJ2-7; possibly TRBD1 for D (5 bases). Trimming pared 5 bases from V and 2 bases from J, leaving 10 bases between. The CDR3 is made up of 13 amino acids. Germline CDR1 MNHEY, CDR2 SMNVEV (reference sequence). For the CDR3, the DNA is TGTGCCAGCAGTGACGACAGCCCCTACGAGCAGTACTTC. Protein: CASSDDSPYEQYF.

This clone was recorded only once. This chain links TRBV20-1 with TRBJ1-5, with unresolved D. V was clipped by 6 bases and J by 6 bases, with 9 bases between them. Germline CDR1 and CDR2: DFQATT and SNEGSKA (reference sequence). The CDR3 has 11 residues. CDR3 loop: CSAASGQPQHF. The CDR3 DNA reads TGCAGTGCCGCGAGCGGTCAGCCCCAGCATTTT.

The rearrangement joins TRBV7-8 to TRBJ1-3; no firm D call. V was clipped by 3 bases and J by 0 bases, with 12 bases between them. The CDR3 has 16 residues. Germline CDR1 reads SGHVS; CDR2 reads FQNEAQ. The CDR3 region has the DNA TGTGCCAGCAGCTTTGCTGACACCAGCTCTGGAAACACCATATATTTT. It encodes CASSFADTSSGNTIYF.